This is a list of T cell receptor beta chains from one sample in a study of blood T cell repertoires in COVID-19. The assay was immunoSEQ multiplex PCR, and TCRdb's table has in-frame clones only and misses some. Among roughly 190,000 clones listed, about 88% were seen once. The sample comprised peripheral blood. Every receptor here comes from a man aged 25-40 years with active or convalescent COVID-19. Each CDR3 is given with its conserved first and last residue. Each record gives: CDR3 protein, CDR3 DNA, D gene, clone size, V gene, J gene. D genes are given only for firm matches. Clone size, where shown, is once, few, many, or a class for clones that have expanded.

cdr3_aa: CASSQDPLGVSYGYTF; cdr3_nt: TGCGCCAGCAGCCAAGACCCATTAGGAGTCAGCTATGGCTACACCTTC; d_call: .; clone_size: .; v_call: TRBV4-1; j_call: TRBJ1-2
cdr3_aa: CASSLGLAGGSTDTQYF; cdr3_nt: TGTGCCAGCAGTTTAGGACTAGCGGGAGGATCCACAGATACGCAGTATTTT; d_call: TRBD2; clone_size: .; v_call: TRBV28; j_call: TRBJ2-3
cdr3_aa: CASSLRGEYEQYF; cdr3_nt: TGTGCCAGCAGCCTCCGGGGGGAGTACGAGCAGTACTTC; d_call: TRBD2; clone_size: few; v_call: TRBV5-4; j_call: TRBJ2-7
cdr3_aa: CASSPPTGTGQETQYF; cdr3_nt: TGTGCCAGCTCACCGCCGACCGGGACAGGGCAAGAGACCCAGTACTTC; d_call: TRBD1; clone_size: .; v_call: TRBV18; j_call: TRBJ2-5
cdr3_aa: CSVYRQGTIYEQYF; cdr3_nt: TGCAGCGTTTATCGACAGGGCACGATTTACGAGCAGTACTTC; d_call: TRBD1; clone_size: .; v_call: TRBV29-1; j_call: TRBJ2-7
cdr3_aa: CASSKAGTGTYGYTF; cdr3_nt: TGTGCCAGCAGCAAAGCCGGGACAGGAACCTATGGCTACACCTTC; d_call: TRBD1; clone_size: .; v_call: TRBV5-4; j_call: TRBJ1-2
cdr3_aa: CASSAGSKGTEAFF; cdr3_nt: TGTGCCAGCAGTGCCGGCAGCAAGGGGACTGAAGCTTTCTTT; d_call: .; clone_size: few; v_call: TRBV3-1/TRBV3-2; j_call: TRBJ1-1
cdr3_aa: CASSQARLAGIESYEQYF; cdr3_nt: TGTGCCAGCAGCCAAGCCCGGCTAGCGGGAATTGAATCCTACGAGCAGTACTTC; d_call: TRBD2; clone_size: .; v_call: TRBV14; j_call: TRBJ2-7
cdr3_aa: CASSLLTAADTQYF; cdr3_nt: TGTGCCAGCAGCTTACTGACAGCTGCAGATACGCAGTATTTT; d_call: .; clone_size: .; v_call: TRBV7-9; j_call: TRBJ2-3
cdr3_aa: CASSQDTGGWQPQHF; cdr3_nt: TGCGCCAGCAGCCAAGACACAGGGGGCTGGCAGCCCCAGCATTTT; d_call: TRBD1; clone_size: .; v_call: TRBV4-1; j_call: TRBJ1-5
cdr3_aa: CATSRDLGRGGYTF; cdr3_nt: TGTGCCACCAGCAGAGATCTGGGGAGAGGGGGCTACACCTTC; d_call: .; clone_size: .; v_call: TRBV15; j_call: TRBJ1-2
cdr3_aa: CASSYEGREFEQYF; cdr3_nt: TGTGCCAGCAGCTACGAGGGTAGGGAGTTCGAGCAGTACTTC; d_call: .; clone_size: once; v_call: TRBV5-4; j_call: TRBJ2-7
cdr3_aa: CASRSTGSGANVLTF; cdr3_nt: TGTGCCAGCAGGTCCACAGGGTCTGGGGCCAACGTCCTGACTTTC; d_call: .; clone_size: .; v_call: TRBV7-2; j_call: TRBJ2-6
cdr3_aa: CATSAPGQGNQPQHF; cdr3_nt: TGTGCCACCAGTGCCCCCGGACAGGGCAATCAGCCCCAGCATTTT; d_call: TRBD1; clone_size: .; v_call: TRBV24-1; j_call: TRBJ1-5
cdr3_aa: CATSPTGGAEKLFF; cdr3_nt: TGTGCCACCAGTCCGACAGGGGGCGCGGAAAAACTGTTTTTT; d_call: TRBD1; clone_size: .; v_call: TRBV15; j_call: TRBJ1-4
cdr3_aa: CASSPPYGGNEQFF; cdr3_nt: TGTGCCAGCTCACCACCGTACGGGGGCAATGAGCAGTTCTTC; d_call: .; clone_size: .; v_call: TRBV18; j_call: TRBJ2-1
cdr3_aa: CASSRSGTGNEKLFF; cdr3_nt: TGCGCCAGCAGCCGCTCCGGGACAGGGAATGAAAAACTGTTTTTT; d_call: TRBD1; clone_size: few; v_call: TRBV5-1; j_call: TRBJ1-4
cdr3_aa: CASKGTGTETQYF; cdr3_nt: TGCGCCAGCAAGGGGACAGGGACGGAGACCCAGTACTTC; d_call: TRBD1; clone_size: .; v_call: TRBV4-1; j_call: TRBJ2-5
cdr3_aa: CATSETGGGEKLFF; cdr3_nt: TGTGCCACCAGTGAGACAGGGGGCGGAGAAAAACTGTTTTTT; d_call: TRBD1; clone_size: .; v_call: TRBV24-1; j_call: TRBJ1-4
cdr3_aa: CASIGDWANNEQFF; cdr3_nt: TGTGCCAGCATCGGGGACTGGGCTAACAATGAGCAGTTCTTC; d_call: .; clone_size: .; v_call: TRBV6-5; j_call: TRBJ2-1
cdr3_aa: CASSGGLEVEQYF; cdr3_nt: TGTGCCAGCAGTGGGGGACTAGAAGTCGAGCAGTACTTC; d_call: TRBD2; clone_size: .; v_call: TRBV6-2/TRBV6-3; j_call: TRBJ2-7
cdr3_aa: CASSVGLAGTGVETQYF; cdr3_nt: TGTGCCAGCAGCGTAGGTTTGGCGGGAACGGGTGTGGAGACCCAGTACTTC; d_call: .; clone_size: .; v_call: TRBV9; j_call: TRBJ2-5
cdr3_aa: CASSELAGGPETQYF; cdr3_nt: TGTGCCAGCAGTGAACTAGCGGGGGGGCCAGAGACCCAGTACTTC; d_call: TRBD2; clone_size: .; v_call: TRBV6-1; j_call: TRBJ2-5
cdr3_aa: CASSQGWTASYEQYF; cdr3_nt: TGTGCCAGCAGCCAAGGTTGGACAGCCTCCTACGAGCAGTACTTC; d_call: .; clone_size: many; v_call: TRBV14; j_call: TRBJ2-7
cdr3_aa: CASSGDRGAGTQYF; cdr3_nt: TGTGCCAGCAGCGGGGACAGGGGGGCCGGGACCCAGTACTTC; d_call: TRBD1; clone_size: .; v_call: TRBV11-3; j_call: TRBJ2-5
cdr3_aa: CASSPWFAGGTDTQYF; cdr3_nt: TGTGCCAGCAGCCCCTGGTTTGCGGGAGGTACAGATACGCAGTATTTT; d_call: TRBD2; clone_size: .; v_call: TRBV11-2; j_call: TRBJ2-3
cdr3_aa: CASSQDLSGSSYNEQFF; cdr3_nt: TGTGCCAGCAGCCAAGATCTCAGCGGGAGCTCCTACAATGAGCAGTTCTTC; d_call: TRBD2; clone_size: .; v_call: TRBV14; j_call: TRBJ2-1
cdr3_aa: CASSTGSGYTF; cdr3_nt: TGTGCCAGCAGCACAGGAAGTGGCTACACCTTC; d_call: .; clone_size: .; v_call: TRBV6-5; j_call: TRBJ1-2
cdr3_aa: CASSPDRDRYGYTF; cdr3_nt: TGTGCCAGCAGCCCTGACAGGGATCGCTATGGCTACACCTTC; d_call: TRBD1; clone_size: .; v_call: TRBV7-9; j_call: TRBJ1-2
cdr3_aa: CAWREGLPLPDTQYF; cdr3_nt: TGTGCCTGGAGGGAGGGTCTCCCCCTCCCAGATACGCAGTATTTT; d_call: .; clone_size: .; v_call: TRBV30; j_call: TRBJ2-3
cdr3_aa: CAISESAGGFEQYF; cdr3_nt: TGTGCCATCAGTGAGTCGGCAGGGGGGTTCGAGCAGTACTTC; d_call: .; clone_size: .; v_call: TRBV10-3; j_call: TRBJ2-7
cdr3_aa: CAWSQGDWYGYTF; cdr3_nt: TGTGCCTGGAGCCAGGGGGATTGGTATGGCTACACCTTC; d_call: TRBD1; clone_size: .; v_call: TRBV30; j_call: TRBJ1-2
cdr3_aa: CAILVLGDRSYNEQFF; cdr3_nt: TGTGCCATCCTGGTTTTAGGTGACAGGTCCTACAATGAGCAGTTCTTC; d_call: .; clone_size: .; v_call: TRBV3-1/TRBV3-2; j_call: TRBJ2-1
cdr3_aa: CASSFSRSEPEQFF; cdr3_nt: TGCGCCAGCAGCTTTAGTCGATCGGAGCCTGAGCAGTTCTTC; d_call: .; clone_size: .; v_call: TRBV4-3; j_call: TRBJ2-1
cdr3_aa: CASSYGGVGYTF; cdr3_nt: TGTGCCAGCAGTTACGGGGGGGTTGGCTACACCTTC; d_call: .; clone_size: .; v_call: TRBV6-5; j_call: TRBJ1-2
cdr3_aa: CATSDGQGWKTQYF; cdr3_nt: TGTGCCACCAGTGACGGACAGGGTTGGAAGACCCAGTACTTC; d_call: TRBD1; clone_size: few; v_call: TRBV24-1; j_call: TRBJ2-5
cdr3_aa: CASSLGRVSGVQETQYF; cdr3_nt: TGTGCCAGCAGCTTAGGACGAGTTAGCGGAGTCCAAGAGACCCAGTACTTC; d_call: .; clone_size: .; v_call: TRBV11-3; j_call: TRBJ2-5
cdr3_aa: CASSRGQGFQANYGYTF; cdr3_nt: TGTGCCAGCAGCCGGGGACAGGGTTTTCAGGCTAACTATGGCTACACCTTC; d_call: TRBD1; clone_size: .; v_call: TRBV3-1/TRBV3-2; j_call: TRBJ1-2
cdr3_aa: CATSDLQGGSYNEQFF; cdr3_nt: TGTGCCACCAGTGATTTACAGGGGGGGTCCTACAATGAGCAGTTCTTC; d_call: .; clone_size: .; v_call: TRBV24-1; j_call: TRBJ2-1
cdr3_aa: CASSLLAGGSNEQFF; cdr3_nt: TGTGCCAGCAGCCTACTAGCGGGAGGTTCCAATGAGCAGTTCTTC; d_call: TRBD2; clone_size: .; v_call: TRBV5-5; j_call: TRBJ2-1
cdr3_aa: CASSSPMGRGETQYF; cdr3_nt: TGTGCCAGCAGCTCACCGATGGGGCGGGGAGAGACCCAGTACTTC; d_call: .; clone_size: .; v_call: TRBV11-3; j_call: TRBJ2-5
cdr3_aa: CASSYSITGWYNEQFF; cdr3_nt: TGTGCCAGCAGTTACTCGATAACAGGGTGGTACAATGAGCAGTTCTTC; d_call: .; clone_size: .; v_call: TRBV6-5; j_call: TRBJ2-1
cdr3_aa: CASSQESVQGYGNTIYF; cdr3_nt: TGCGCCAGCAGCCAAGAGTCGGTCCAGGGATACGGAAACACCATATATTTT; d_call: .; clone_size: once; v_call: TRBV4-3; j_call: TRBJ1-3
cdr3_aa: CASSPPTGNYGYTF; cdr3_nt: TGTGCCAGCTCACCACCGACAGGGAACTATGGCTACACCTTC; d_call: TRBD1; clone_size: few; v_call: TRBV18; j_call: TRBJ1-2
cdr3_aa: CASTDYQRRGRLGYTF; cdr3_nt: TGTGCCAGCACCGATTATCAACGCAGGGGGCGCCTTGGCTACACCTTC; d_call: TRBD1; clone_size: .; v_call: TRBV28; j_call: TRBJ1-2
cdr3_aa: CASRPGGTEAFF; cdr3_nt: TGTGCCAGCAGACCGGGGGGGACTGAAGCTTTCTTT; d_call: .; clone_size: .; v_call: TRBV6-5; j_call: TRBJ1-1
cdr3_aa: CASSTDSSGNTIYF; cdr3_nt: TGTGCCAGCAGTACGGACAGCTCTGGAAACACCATATATTTT; d_call: .; clone_size: .; v_call: TRBV6-5; j_call: TRBJ1-3
cdr3_aa: CSATGTSGGAMRSEQFF; cdr3_nt: TGCAGCGCGACCGGGACTAGCGGGGGCGCCATGCGGAGTGAGCAGTTCTTC; d_call: TRBD2; clone_size: .; v_call: TRBV29-1; j_call: TRBJ2-1
cdr3_aa: CASSPWTSGTRETQYF; cdr3_nt: TGTGCCAGCAGCCCATGGACTAGCGGGACGAGGGAGACCCAGTACTTC; d_call: TRBD2; clone_size: .; v_call: TRBV7-6; j_call: TRBJ2-5
cdr3_aa: CASSHLERGYEQYF; cdr3_nt: TGTGCCAGCAGCCATTTGGAGCGGGGCTACGAGCAGTACTTC; d_call: TRBD2; clone_size: .; v_call: TRBV14; j_call: TRBJ2-7
cdr3_aa: CAISGQGNTGELFF; cdr3_nt: TGTGCCATCTCAGGACAGGGGAACACCGGGGAGCTGTTTTTT; d_call: TRBD1; clone_size: few; v_call: TRBV10-3; j_call: TRBJ2-2